The 10 T cell receptor beta chains below were found in one sample sequenced in a study of T-cell memory formation after mild COVID-19. From the 5' RACE reads, TCRdb called clonotypes with MiXCR, one entry per CDR3 protein. The data contain hundreds of thousands of distinct CDR3 sequences, roughly 18% of them singletons. Sequenced: PBMCs or a T cell subset sorted from them (not recorded which). The receptors were gathered from a man aged 18 to 30 who had mild COVID-19 (a few samples of this study predate the infection). Cell type and time point are not known.

J is TRBJ1-4 and V is TRBV6-6, with TRBD1 identical over 9 bases. This CDR3 is 12 amino acids long. The junction had 2 bases not matched to a gene; V was cut back by 3 bases and J by 12 bases. Germline lookup yields CDR1 MNHNY and CDR2 SVGAGI (reference sequence). The CDR3 sequence: CASSYRDRELFF. CDR3 nucleotides: TGTGCCAGCAGTTATAGGGACAGGGAACTGTTTTTT.

In this sample, this clonotype turned up a few times. The CDR3 DNA is TGCGCCAGCAGCCAAGTACGAGGGGCCCGCGAGCTGTTTTTT. Translation: CASSQVRGARELFF. V usage is TRBV4-1 and J usage is TRBJ2-2; D tentatively fits TRBD1 or TRBD2 (5 bases each). From germline, CDR1 is MGHRA and CDR2 YSYEKL. V gave up 1 base and J gave up 11 bases, with 14 bases separating them. The CDR3 totals 14 residues.

The V call is TRBV4-3, the J call TRBJ1-1; a possible D gene is TRBD1 (5 bases). V was trimmed by 3 bases and J by 4 bases, leaving 21 bases between them. The V gene's germline CDR1 is LGHNA and CDR2 YSLEER. The CDR3 has 17 residues. The DNA for the CDR3 is TGCGCCAGCAGCCAGGAAGACAGAGCTAACTCCCTCACTGAAGCTTTCTTT. It specifies CASSQEDRANSLTEAFF.

The V and J genes are TRBV7-2 and TRBJ2-4; D perhaps matches TRBD2 (6 bases). Looked up from germline, CDR1 is SGHTA and CDR2 is FQGNSA. The CDR3 sequence is 16 residues long. Trimming removed 1 base at V and 3 bases at J, with 13 bases between. The CDR3 reads CASSLGFGGLKNIQYF. The CDR3 coding sequence is TGTGCCAGCAGCTTAGGGTTCGGGGGACTCAAAAACATTCAGTACTTC.

This clonotype was seen more than once but under ten times. The chain combines TRBV7-2 with TRBJ1-5; D ambiguous. V lost 6 bases and J 5 bases, leaving 11 bases between the germline ends. The CDR3 covers 13 residues. In germline, CDR1 is SGHTA, CDR2 FQGNSA. The CDR3: CASRREAHQPQHF. For the CDR3, the DNA is TGTGCCAGCAGAAGGGAGGCCCATCAGCCCCAGCATTTT.

This clonotype appeared a few times. The gene calls are TRBV7-8 and TRBJ2-4; a weak D match, TRBD1 (5 bases). The germline V gene has CDR1 SGHVS and CDR2 FQNEAQ. This CDR3 has 14 amino acids. Trimming stripped 2 bases from V and 8 bases from J, with 13 bases between. The CDR3 DNA follows: TGTGCCAGCAGCTTACCCAGGGTGAAAGACATTCAGTACTTC. Residues: CASSLPRVKDIQYF.

This clonotype was recorded a few times. The chain employs TRBV24-1 and TRBJ2-1; D remains unclear. Germline V gives CDR1 KGHDR, CDR2 SFDVKD. V was trimmed by 5 bases and J by 3 bases, leaving 7 bases between them. The length of the CDR3 is 13 residues. CDR3 DNA: TGTGCCACCAGTGCGACCGACTACAATGAGCAGTTCTTC. This translates into CATSATDYNEQFF.

This clonotype has ten or more counts. The chain is built from TRBV5-1 and TRBJ1-1, with D perhaps matching TRBD1 (6 bases). V was shortened by 1 base and J by 8 bases, with 15 bases between the two germline ends. The germline V gene has CDR1 SGHRS and CDR2 YFSETQ. The CDR3 is made up of 14 amino acids. CDR3 DNA sequence: TGCGCCAGCAGCTTGACCAACCCAGGGGACGAAGCTTTCTTT. It translates to CASSLTNPGDEAFF.

This clonotype was counted ten times or more. V and J are TRBV6-2 or TRBV6-3 and TRBJ2-5; D is tentatively TRBD1 or TRBD2 (5 bases each). The CDR3 consists of 13 residues. Trimming removed 3 bases from V and 5 bases from J, with 10 bases in between. In germline, CDR1 is MNHEY, CDR2 SVGEGT. The CDR3: CASSYGGRETQYF. The DNA for the CDR3 is TGTGCCAGCAGTTATGGGGGACGGGAGACCCAGTACTTC.

Regarding this clonotype: The junction departs from germline at one end; a sequencing error may be responsible. V and J are TRBV9 and TRBJ2-7; D unresolved. Germline V gene data show CDR1 as SGDLS and CDR2 as YYNGEE. The CDR3 is 13 amino acids. The CDR3 DNA is TGTGCCAGCAGCGGCAGATACTCCAACGAGCAGTACTTC. Its translation: CASSGRYSNEQYF. Filled out from reference TRBV9 and TRBJ2-7, the complete variable domain reads DSGVTQTPKHLITATGQRVTLRCSPRSGDLSVYWYQQSLDQGLQFLIQYYNGEERAKGNILERFSAQQFPDLHSELNLSSLELGDSALYFCASSGRYSNEQYFGPGTRLTVT.